The 14 T cell receptor beta chains presented below share a single source sample, sequenced in a study of cytomegalovirus exposure and HLA in healthy donors. 60 Vbeta and 13 Jbeta primers were used in PCR. Repertoires were generated with immunoSEQ multiplex PCR, while TCRdb's copy carries only in-frame clones and drops some. The table includes about 120,000 clones, roughly 80% detected once. The sample consisted of PBMCs. These receptors were collected from a female donor in good health and CMV-seropositive.

The chain carries TRBV28 and TRBJ1-1; a possible D gene is TRBD1 (5 bases). This CDR3 has 13 amino acids. Germline CDR1 and CDR2: MDHEN and SYDVKM. Trimming shortened V by 8 bases and J by 5 bases, and 15 bases separated the two germline ends. DNA of the CDR3: TGTGCCAGCCGGCAGGGCGGAAGTACTGAAGCTTTCTTT. This codes for CASRQGGSTEAFF.

V and J are TRBV28 and TRBJ1-1; tentative D call: TRBD1 (6 bases). The CDR3 is made up of 14 amino acids. The V end was cut by 3 bases, the J end by 6 bases, with 14 bases between. CDR1 is MDHEN and CDR2 is SYDVKM in the germline V gene. The CDR3 sequence is CASSLKGVGAEAFF. DNA for the CDR3: TGTGCCAGCAGTTTGAAGGGGGTAGGGGCTGAAGCTTTCTTT.

The chain couples TRBV18 to TRBJ1-2, with D perhaps matching TRBD1 (5 bases). V was pared by 5 bases and J by 0 bases, with 13 bases between. The CDR3 contains 15 residues. Per germline, CDR1 KGHSH and CDR2 LQKENI. Written as DNA, the CDR3 is TGTGCCAGCTCAAAGGCAGGGTCCGCTAACTATGGCTACACCTTC. This translates into CASSKAGSANYGYTF. Full variable domain (missing parts from reference TRBV18 and TRBJ1-2): NAGVMQNPRHLVRRRGQEARLRCSPMKGHSHVYWYRQLPEEGLKFMVYLQKENIIDESGMPKERFSAEFPKEGPSILRIQQVVRGDSAAYFCASSKAGSANYGYTFGSGTRLTVV.

The chain couples TRBV7-2 to TRBJ1-3; D may be TRBD1 (5 bases). V lost 5 bases and J lost 2, with 16 bases in between. This CDR3 region has 16 residues. In germline, CDR1 is SGHTA, CDR2 FQGNSA. CDR3 DNA: TGTGCCAGCAGCCCCGTCGATCCGGGGGCTGGAAACACCATATATTTT. Amino acids: CASSPVDPGAGNTIYF.

This clone was found a few times. The gene calls are TRBV6-5 and TRBJ2-7; D may be TRBD1 (5 bases). The CDR3 is made up of 15 amino acids. From germline, CDR1 is MNHEY and CDR2 SVGAGI. V was pared by 5 bases and J by 0 bases, with 14 bases between. CDR3 DNA: TGTGCCAGCAGTAAGACCCTTCAGGGCTCCTACGAGCAGTACTTC. It encodes CASSKTLQGSYEQYF.

The chain combines TRBV2 with TRBJ1-1, with 8 bases that match TRBD1. The CDR3 is 14 amino acids. The V and J ends lost 7 bases and 6 bases, in that order; junction bases with no gene match: 10. Germline CDR1 is SNHLY and CDR2 is FYNNEI. The CDR3 region has the DNA TGTGCCAGCACCTTGACAGGGGAACGTTCTGAAGCTTTCTTT. Translation gives CASTLTGERSEAFF.

V is TRBV19 and J is TRBJ1-1, with TRBD1 identical over 10 bases. Germline V gene data show CDR1 as LNHDA and CDR2 as SQIVND (reference sequence). The CDR3 runs 14 residues. With 4 bases clipped from V and 6 bases from J, the junction kept 5 bases outside the gene matches. The CDR3 region has the DNA TGTGCCAGTAGTACCTTGACAGGGGGCTCTGAAGCTTTCTTT. Translating it yields CASSTLTGGSEAFF.

This chain links TRBV5-1 with TRBJ2-2, with D possibly being TRBD1 (5 bases). With 3 bases removed from V and 6 bases from J, the gap between germline ends came to 15 bases. Per germline, CDR1 SGHRS and CDR2 YFSETQ. This CDR3 is built from 15 residues. Here the CDR3 reads CASSSDATGAGELFF. CDR3 DNA: TGCGCCAGCAGCTCGGACGCAACAGGCGCCGGGGAGCTGTTTTTT.

This chain connects TRBV19 to TRBJ1-5; D not certain. CDR3 length: 17 amino acids. Trimming shortened V by 3 bases and J by 3 bases, and 18 bases separated the two germline ends. The germline CDR1 and CDR2 sequences are LNHDA and SQIVND (reference sequence). The CDR3 sequence is CASSIIVSSLPNQPQHF. In nucleotides, the CDR3 is TGTGCCAGTAGTATCATCGTCTCATCCCTACCCAATCAGCCCCAGCATTTT.

This clone was recorded once. The gene calls are TRBV4-3 and TRBJ2-2; TRBD1 agrees at 7 bases. Losses at the gene ends were 0 bases for V and 2 bases for J; bases not matched to a gene: 6. The CDR3 consists of 17 residues. Germline V lookup: CDR1 LGHNA, CDR2 YSLEER. CDR3 loop: CASSQDLGDSNTGELFF. The CDR3 coding sequence is TGCGCCAGCAGCCAAGATCTAGGGGACAGCAACACCGGGGAGCTGTTTTTT.

The chain links TRBV5-8 to TRBJ1-5; 8 bases are shared with TRBD1. This CDR3 contains 14 residues. Trimming took 4 bases from V and 7 from J; bases not matched to a gene: 7. Germline V gene data show CDR1 as SGHTS and CDR2 as YDEGEE. The CDR3 DNA reads TGTGCCAGCAGCATCGGACAGGGAGGACAGCCCCAGCATTTT. Encoded protein: CASSIGQGGQPQHF.

The chain recombines TRBV27 with TRBJ1-6; 7 bases are a match to TRBD1. The CDR3 runs 15 residues. Germline lookup yields CDR1 MNHEY and CDR2 SMNVEV (reference sequence). The J segment lost 8 bases and the V segment lost 5 bases, leaving 9 bases of the junction unmatched. The CDR3 DNA reads as TGTGCCAGCAGTCCTATGGGGACAGTCGATTCACCCCTCCACTTT. Translation: CASSPMGTVDSPLHF.

CDR3 sequence (DNA): TGCGCCAGCAGCTTGGCTAGTTTTTTGCCAGATACGCAGTATTTT. It codes for CASSLASFLPDTQYF. The chain couples TRBV5-1 to TRBJ2-3, with D unclear. CDR3 size: 15 residues. Per the germline V gene, CDR1 is SGHRS and CDR2 is YFSETQ. Trimming removed 0 bases at V and 4 bases at J, with 12 bases between.

J is TRBJ1-1 and V is TRBV6-5, with D tentatively TRBD1 (6 bases). This CDR3 contains 15 residues. Trimming left V 0 bases short and J 0 bases short, with 8 bases between. Germline V gives CDR1 MNHEY, CDR2 SVGAGI. CDR3 in amino acids: CASSYSRTVNTEAFF. The DNA of the CDR3 is TGTGCCAGCAGTTACTCCCGGACAGTGAACACTGAAGCTTTCTTT.